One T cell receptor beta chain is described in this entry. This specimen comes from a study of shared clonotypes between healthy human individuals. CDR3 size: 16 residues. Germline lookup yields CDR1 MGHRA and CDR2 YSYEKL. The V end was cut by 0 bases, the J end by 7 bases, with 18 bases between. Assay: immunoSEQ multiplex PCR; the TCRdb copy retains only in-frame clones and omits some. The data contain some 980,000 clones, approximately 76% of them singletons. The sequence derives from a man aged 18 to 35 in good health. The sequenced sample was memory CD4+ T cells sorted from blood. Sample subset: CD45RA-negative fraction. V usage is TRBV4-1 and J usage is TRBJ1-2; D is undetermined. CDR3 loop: CASSQDYPRTPLGYTF. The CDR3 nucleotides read TGCGCCAGCAGCCAAGACTACCCCAGGACCCCTCTTGGCTACACCTTC.